This is a list of T cell receptor beta chains from one sample in a study of blood T cell repertoires in COVID-19. Profiling relied on immunoSEQ multiplex PCR, and the TCRdb table lists in-frame clones only, not all of them. The sample has approximately 50,000 clones, roughly three quarters seen once. The sample was peripheral blood. The source of these receptors is a man aged 45-60 years with active or convalescent COVID-19. Both conserved end residues are part of each CDR3. Fields, in order: V gene, clone size, J gene, D gene, CDR3 DNA, CDR3 protein. The D gene is left open where the match is weak. Clone size is given for some rows only: seen once, a few or many times, or a class if the clone is expanded.

V: TRBV7-2; size: -; J: TRBJ1-5; D: TRBD1; DNA: TGTGCCAGCAGCTTAGTAGGGGGCTCGGGCAATCAGCCCCAGCATTTT; CDR3: CASSLVGGSGNQPQHF
V: TRBV2; size: -; J: TRBJ2-1; D: TRBD1; DNA: TGTGCCAGCATGGCGAACAGGGGGCGCGGGGAGCAGTTCTTC; CDR3: CASMANRGRGEQFF
V: TRBV2; size: -; J: TRBJ1-5; D: -; DNA: TGTGCCAGCAGTGAAACGGAAGGGGCCTTCAATCAGCCCCAGCATTTT; CDR3: CASSETEGAFNQPQHF
V: TRBV30; size: -; J: TRBJ2-7; D: -; DNA: TGTGCCTGGGATCGACTAGATAGCCCCTACGAGCAGTACTTC; CDR3: CAWDRLDSPYEQYF
V: TRBV5-1; size: -; J: TRBJ1-2; D: -; DNA: TGCGCCAGCAGCCCCCAAGGGGAGGGCGGCTACACCTTC; CDR3: CASSPQGEGGYTF
V: TRBV6-5; size: -; J: TRBJ2-2; D: TRBD1; DNA: TGTGCCAGCAGTTGGGGGACAGGGGAGGTCACCGGGGAGCTGTTTTTT; CDR3: CASSWGTGEVTGELFF
V: TRBV7-6; size: -; J: TRBJ2-1; D: TRBD2; DNA: TGTGCCAGCAGTCTAAGGACTAGCGGGAGTTTGGAGCAGTTCTTC; CDR3: CASSLRTSGSLEQFF
V: TRBV11-2; size: -; J: TRBJ2-7; D: TRBD1; DNA: TGTGCCAGCAGCTTAGACAGGGGGCAGACCTACGAGCAGTACTTC; CDR3: CASSLDRGQTYEQYF
V: TRBV3-1/TRBV3-2; size: -; J: TRBJ1-1; D: TRBD1; DNA: TGTGCCAGCAGCCACAGGGGGCGAGGCACTGAAGCTTTCTTT; CDR3: CASSHRGRGTEAFF
V: TRBV6-4; size: -; J: TRBJ1-6; D: -; DNA: TGTGCCAGCAGCCCTAGACAGGTAGGTAATTCACCCCTCCACTTT; CDR3: CASSPRQVGNSPLHF
V: TRBV27; size: -; J: TRBJ1-5; D: -; DNA: TGTGCCAGCAGTCCCCAAGGCGGGGGATCACGTCAGCCCCAGCATTTT; CDR3: CASSPQGGGSRQPQHF
V: TRBV18; size: -; J: TRBJ2-7; D: TRBD1; DNA: TGTGCCAGCTCACCCCCGACAGGGATCCACGAGCAGTACTTC; CDR3: CASSPPTGIHEQYF
V: TRBV13; size: medium-sized; J: TRBJ2-7; D: TRBD2; DNA: TGTGCCAGCAGCAAAGGGACTAGCGGAAGAGTGTACGAGCAGTACTTC; CDR3: CASSKGTSGRVYEQYF
V: TRBV7-9; size: -; J: TRBJ1-4; D: TRBD1; DNA: TGTGCCAGCAGCCAGACAGGGGCCGTTCTTGATGAAAAACTGTTTTTT; CDR3: CASSQTGAVLDEKLFF
V: TRBV28; size: -; J: TRBJ2-5; D: -; DNA: TGTGCCAGCAGTTCACAGGGTCTCGAGACCCAGTACTTC; CDR3: CASSSQGLETQYF
V: TRBV19; size: once; J: TRBJ1-1; D: -; DNA: TGTGCCAGTAAAAGGCTGGGGGGAAGCACTGAAGCTTTCTTT; CDR3: CASKRLGGSTEAFF
V: TRBV6-6; size: -; J: TRBJ2-1; D: TRBD2; DNA: TGTGCCAGCCTCTATACTAGCGGGGGTAAGAATGAGCAGTTCTTC; CDR3: CASLYTSGGKNEQFF
V: TRBV6-6; size: -; J: TRBJ1-2; D: -; DNA: TGTGCCAGCAGTTACTCGCAGGGGCGGTATGGCTACACCTTC; CDR3: CASSYSQGRYGYTF
V: TRBV7-9; size: -; J: TRBJ1-5; D: -; DNA: TGTGCCAGCAGCTCGGGGGGCTTAAGTCAGCCCCAGCATTTT; CDR3: CASSSGGLSQPQHF
V: TRBV5-8; size: -; J: TRBJ1-2; D: -; DNA: TGTGCCAGCAGCTTGTGTTGGGGGCCCGGAGCATTCTATGGCTACACCTTC; CDR3: CASSLCWGPGAFYGYTF
V: TRBV19; size: -; J: TRBJ1-2; D: -; DNA: TGTGCCAGTAGTATCCAGAACTATGGCTACACCTTC; CDR3: CASSIQNYGYTF
V: TRBV5-1; size: -; J: TRBJ1-6; D: -; DNA: TGCGCCAGCAGCCAAACTGGACAGAGCGGACCCCTCCACTTT; CDR3: CASSQTGQSGPLHF
V: TRBV2; size: -; J: TRBJ1-2; D: -; DNA: TGTGCCAGCAGCTACGGAGCGGGGGGCGCGCGTTATGGCTACACCTTC; CDR3: CASSYGAGGARYGYTF
V: TRBV11-3; size: -; J: TRBJ2-5; D: -; DNA: TGTGCCAGCAGCTTAGGTCGAGCGGTTGAGGAGACCCAGTACTTC; CDR3: CASSLGRAVEETQYF
V: TRBV3-1/TRBV3-2; size: -; J: TRBJ2-7; D: -; DNA: TGTGCCAGCAGTTATCAGCGGGCCGGGGTCTACGAGCAGTACTTC; CDR3: CASSYQRAGVYEQYF
V: TRBV5-4; size: -; J: TRBJ2-3; D: TRBD2; DNA: TGTGCCAGCAGCTTGGAGGAACGACTAGCGGGAGCAGATACGCAGTATTTT; CDR3: CASSLEERLAGADTQYF
V: TRBV11-2; size: -; J: TRBJ2-1; D: -; DNA: TGTGCCAGCAGCTTAGATCGTAATGAGCAGTTCTTC; CDR3: CASSLDRNEQFF
V: TRBV11-2; size: -; J: TRBJ2-1; D: TRBD1; DNA: TGTGCCAGCAGCTTAGATACAGGGGGCGCTTGGGAGCAGTTCTTC; CDR3: CASSLDTGGAWEQFF
V: TRBV3-1/TRBV3-2; size: -; J: TRBJ2-2; D: -; DNA: TGTGCCAGCAGCCAACCTACGAACACCGGGGAGCTGTTTTTT; CDR3: CASSQPTNTGELFF
V: TRBV2; size: -; J: TRBJ2-7; D: TRBD1; DNA: TGTGCCAGCAGCTCACAGGGGAAGGGGCAGTACTTC; CDR3: CASSSQGKGQYF
V: TRBV5-1; size: -; J: TRBJ1-2; D: TRBD1; DNA: TGCGCCAGCAGCCAGCCCGGGACAGGGGGCGCAAATGGCTACACCTTC; CDR3: CASSQPGTGGANGYTF
V: TRBV10-3; size: -; J: TRBJ1-1; D: TRBD1; DNA: TGTGCCATCAGTGTGACGGGACAGGAGAACACTGAAGCTTTCTTT; CDR3: CAISVTGQENTEAFF
V: TRBV19; size: -; J: TRBJ2-1; D: -; DNA: TGTGCCAGTAGCGAACAGGCCTACAATGAGCAGTTCTTC; CDR3: CASSEQAYNEQFF
V: TRBV13; size: -; J: TRBJ1-2; D: TRBD1; DNA: TGTGCCAGCAGCTCGTATGACAGGGGGCATGGCTACACCTTC; CDR3: CASSSYDRGHGYTF
V: TRBV30; size: -; J: TRBJ1-2; D: -; DNA: TGTGCCTGGAGTGTACGCGGAACCCATGGCTACACCTTC; CDR3: CAWSVRGTHGYTF
V: TRBV10-3; size: -; J: TRBJ1-2; D: -; DNA: TGTGCCATCAGTGTAGAGCACCTAAACTATGGCTACACCTTC; CDR3: CAISVEHLNYGYTF
V: TRBV5-1; size: -; J: TRBJ2-3; D: TRBD1; DNA: TGCGCCAGCAGCTTGGGGACAGGGGACACAGATACGCAGTATTTT; CDR3: CASSLGTGDTDTQYF
V: TRBV5-4; size: -; J: TRBJ1-1; D: -; DNA: TGTGCCAGCAGCTTAGGAGGAGACACTGAAGCTTTCTTT; CDR3: CASSLGGDTEAFF
V: TRBV12-3/TRBV12-4; size: -; J: TRBJ2-3; D: -; DNA: TGTGCCAGCAGTTCCACTAGTTACGATACGCAGTATTTT; CDR3: CASSSTSYDTQYF
V: TRBV25-1; size: -; J: TRBJ2-1; D: -; DNA: TGTGCCAGCAGTGAAGGGCGGCGGGCTTCCTACAATGAGCAGTTCTTC; CDR3: CASSEGRRASYNEQFF
V: TRBV21-1; size: -; J: TRBJ2-7; D: -; DNA: TGTGCCAGCAGCAAAGAACAGGGATTTCCCTACGAGCAGTACTTC; CDR3: CASSKEQGFPYEQYF